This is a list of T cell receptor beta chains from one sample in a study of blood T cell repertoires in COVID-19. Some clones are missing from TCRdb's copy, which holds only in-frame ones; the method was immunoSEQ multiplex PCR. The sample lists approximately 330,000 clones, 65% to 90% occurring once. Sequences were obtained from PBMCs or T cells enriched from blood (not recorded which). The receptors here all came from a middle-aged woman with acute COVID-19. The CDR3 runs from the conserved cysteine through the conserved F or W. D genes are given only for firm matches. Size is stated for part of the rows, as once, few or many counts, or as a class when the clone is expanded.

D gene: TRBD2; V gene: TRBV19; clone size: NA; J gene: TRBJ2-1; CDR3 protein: CASSFVLAGEGQFF; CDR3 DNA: TGTGCCAGTAGTTTCGTCCTAGCGGGGGAGGGGCAGTTCTTC
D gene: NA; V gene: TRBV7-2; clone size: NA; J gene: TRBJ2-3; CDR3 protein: CASSPTTGVSTDTQYF; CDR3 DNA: TGTGCCAGCAGCCCCACTACCGGGGTAAGCACAGATACGCAGTATTTT
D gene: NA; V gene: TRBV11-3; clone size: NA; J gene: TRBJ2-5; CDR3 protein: CASSPPGGPETQYF; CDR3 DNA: TGTGCCAGCAGCCCCCCCGGGGGTCCGGAGACCCAGTACTTC
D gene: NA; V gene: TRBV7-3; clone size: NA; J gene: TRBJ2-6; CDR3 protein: CASSLIGSRAAGANVLTF; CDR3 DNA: TGTGCCAGCAGCTTAATTGGATCCAGGGCGGCTGGGGCCAACGTCCTGACTTTC
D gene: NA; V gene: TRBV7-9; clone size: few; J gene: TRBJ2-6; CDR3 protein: CASTPVSSGANVLTF; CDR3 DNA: TGTGCCAGCACCCCCGTTAGCTCTGGGGCCAACGTCCTGACTTTC
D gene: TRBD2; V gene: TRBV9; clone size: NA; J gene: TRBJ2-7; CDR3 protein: CASSVGGGTSGIYYEQYF; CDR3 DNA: TGTGCCAGCAGCGTAGGAGGAGGGACTAGCGGGATTTACTACGAGCAGTACTTC
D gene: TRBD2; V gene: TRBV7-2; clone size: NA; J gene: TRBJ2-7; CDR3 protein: CASSLDGRAFGYEQYF; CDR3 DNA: TGTGCCAGCAGCTTAGACGGGAGGGCTTTTGGTTACGAGCAGTACTTC
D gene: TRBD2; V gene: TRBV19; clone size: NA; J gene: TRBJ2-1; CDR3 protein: CASSIDRLTSGYNEQFF; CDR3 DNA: TGTGCCAGTAGTATAGATCGCCTTACTAGCGGGTACAATGAGCAGTTCTTC
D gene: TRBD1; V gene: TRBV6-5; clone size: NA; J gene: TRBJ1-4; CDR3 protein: CASSSPTGSGEKLFF; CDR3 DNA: TGTGCCAGCAGTTCCCCGACAGGGTCGGGGGAAAAACTGTTTTTT
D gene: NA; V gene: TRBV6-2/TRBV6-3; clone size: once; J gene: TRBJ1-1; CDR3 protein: CASSYPYGRNTEAFF; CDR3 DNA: TGTGCCAGCAGTTATCCTTATGGGCGGAACACTGAAGCTTTCTTT
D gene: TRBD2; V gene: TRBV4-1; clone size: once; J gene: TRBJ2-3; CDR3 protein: CASSQLSLVIAGGTDTQYF; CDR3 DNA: TGCGCCAGCAGCCAACTCTCACTAGTAATAGCGGGGGGCACAGATACGCAGTATTTT
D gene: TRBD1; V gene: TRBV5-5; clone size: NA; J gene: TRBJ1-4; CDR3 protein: CASSPGQGREKLFF; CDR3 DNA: TGTGCCAGCAGCCCGGGACAGGGTAGGGAAAAACTGTTTTTT
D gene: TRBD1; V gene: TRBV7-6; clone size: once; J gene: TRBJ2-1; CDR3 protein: CASSPTGQGFNEQFF; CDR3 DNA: TGTGCCAGCAGTCCTACGGGACAGGGGTTCAATGAGCAGTTCTTC
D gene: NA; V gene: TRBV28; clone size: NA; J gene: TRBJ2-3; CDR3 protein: CASSFERLLDTQYF; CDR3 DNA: TGTGCCAGCAGTTTTGAGCGCCTTCTGGATACGCAGTATTTT
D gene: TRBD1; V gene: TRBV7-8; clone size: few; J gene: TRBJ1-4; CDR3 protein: CASSPPGQPNEKLFF; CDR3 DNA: TGTGCCAGCAGCCCTCCGGGACAGCCTAATGAAAAACTGTTTTTT
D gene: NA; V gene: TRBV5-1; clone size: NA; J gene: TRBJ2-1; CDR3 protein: CASSPDRQGNEQFF; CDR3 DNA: TGCGCCAGCAGTCCGGACCGTCAGGGCAATGAGCAGTTCTTC
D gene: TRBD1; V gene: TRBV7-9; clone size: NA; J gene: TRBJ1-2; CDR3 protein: CASIGGQAPYGYTF; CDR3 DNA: TGTGCCAGCATCGGAGGACAGGCACCCTATGGCTACACCTTC
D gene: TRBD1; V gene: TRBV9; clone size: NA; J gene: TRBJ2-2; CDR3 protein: CASSLTGQQITGELFF; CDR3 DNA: TGTGCCAGCAGCCTCACGGGACAGCAAATTACCGGGGAGCTGTTTTTT
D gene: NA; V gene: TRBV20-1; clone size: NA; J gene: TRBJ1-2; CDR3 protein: CSASGQANYGYTF; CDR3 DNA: TGCAGTGCTAGTGGGCAAGCTAACTATGGCTACACCTTC
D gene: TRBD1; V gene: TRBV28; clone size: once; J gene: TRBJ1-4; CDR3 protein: CASSWTGYEKLFF; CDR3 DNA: TGTGCCAGCAGTTGGACAGGTTACGAAAAACTGTTTTTT